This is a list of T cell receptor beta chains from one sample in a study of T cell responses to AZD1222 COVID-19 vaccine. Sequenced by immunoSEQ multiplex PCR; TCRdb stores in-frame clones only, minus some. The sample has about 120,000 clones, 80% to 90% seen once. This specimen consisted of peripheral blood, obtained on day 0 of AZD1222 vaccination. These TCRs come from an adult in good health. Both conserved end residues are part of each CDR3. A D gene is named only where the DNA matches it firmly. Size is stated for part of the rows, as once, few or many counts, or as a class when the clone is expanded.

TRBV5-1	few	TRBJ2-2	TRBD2	TGCGCCAGCAGCTTGGTTTGGCGGGAGGTCGGCGGGGAGCTGTTTTTT	CASSLVWREVGGELFF
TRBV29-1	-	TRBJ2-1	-	TGCAGCGTTGAAGAGGCGGCGCTCTTTAGTGAGCAGTTCTTC	CSVEEAALFSEQFF
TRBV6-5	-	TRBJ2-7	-	TGTGCCAGCAGTCCGGGACACCGGGCGGGGGAGCAGTACTTC	CASSPGHRAGEQYF
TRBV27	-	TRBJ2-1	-	TGTGCCAGCAGTTTCAGGCGGGGTAGCTCCTACAATGAGCAGTTCTTC	CASSFRRGSSYNEQFF
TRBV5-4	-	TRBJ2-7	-	TGTGCCAGCAGCTTGGACGGGCCCTCCTACGAGCAGTACTTC	CASSLDGPSYEQYF
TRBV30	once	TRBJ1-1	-	TGTGCCTGGACGCCACCCGGGACGGTAAACACTGAAGCTTTCTTT	CAWTPPGTVNTEAFF
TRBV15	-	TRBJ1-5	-	TGTGCCACCAGCCTCGGGACGGCGACGGGCGATCAGCCCCAGCATTTT	CATSLGTATGDQPQHF
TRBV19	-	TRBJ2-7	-	TGTGCCAGTAGTATACTCGCAGGGAGCTCCTACGAGCAGTACTTC	CASSILAGSSYEQYF
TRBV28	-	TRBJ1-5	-	TGTGCCAGCAGTTTAGGGGAGGGGCCAAACTATAGCAATCAGCCCCAGCATTTT	CASSLGEGPNYSNQPQHF
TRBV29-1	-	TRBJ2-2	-	TGCAGCGCCACTCTGCACACAAACACCGGGGAGCTGTTTTTT	CSATLHTNTGELFF
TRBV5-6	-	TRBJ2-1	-	TGTGCCAGCGGTGACACTGGGGTATTCAGCGAGCAGTTCTTC	CASGDTGVFSEQFF
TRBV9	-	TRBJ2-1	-	TGTGCCAGCAGCGTAGTAGCGAACTCCTACAATGAGCAGTTCTTC	CASSVVANSYNEQFF
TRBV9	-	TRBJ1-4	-	TGTGCCAGCAGCGTAGGGGGTTTGGCTGAAAAACTGTTTTTT	CASSVGGLAEKLFF
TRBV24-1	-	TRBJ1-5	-	TGTGCCACCAGTGATTCCAGGGTGGGCAATCAGCCCCAGCATTTT	CATSDSRVGNQPQHF
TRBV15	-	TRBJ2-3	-	TGTGCCACCAGCAGGGGGGGAGATGCAGATACGCAGTATTTT	CATSRGGDADTQYF
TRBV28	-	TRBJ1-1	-	TGTGCCAGCAGTCATCCTCGAGTCAAATATGAAGCTTTCTTT	CASSHPRVKYEAFF
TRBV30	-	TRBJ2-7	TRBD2	TGTGCCTGGCGGACTAGCGGGAACCACGAGCAGTACTTC	CAWRTSGNHEQYF
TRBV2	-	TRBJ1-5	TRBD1	TGTGCCAGCAAGCCCGGACAGGGAGATCAGCCCCAGCATTTT	CASKPGQGDQPQHF
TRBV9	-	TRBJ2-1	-	TGTGCCAGCAGCGTAGAAGGGGGGAATGAGCAGTTCTTC	CASSVEGGNEQFF
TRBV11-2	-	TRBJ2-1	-	TGTGCCAGCAGCACCCCGACCAAGACCATAAATGAGCAGTTCTTC	CASSTPTKTINEQFF
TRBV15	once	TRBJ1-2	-	TGTGCCACCAGCAGAGGTGGGCAGGAATTCTTCTATGGCTACACCTTC	CATSRGGQEFFYGYTF
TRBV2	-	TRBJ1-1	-	TGTGCCAGCAGTGATGAGAACACTGAAGCTTTCTTT	CASSDENTEAFF
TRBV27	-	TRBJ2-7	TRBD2	TGTGCCAGCAGTTGGGGACTAGCGGGAGGATACGAGCAGTACTTC	CASSWGLAGGYEQYF
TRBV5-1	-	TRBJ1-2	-	TGCGCCAGCAGGGAGGGGGGCAACTATGGCTACACCTTC	CASREGGNYGYTF
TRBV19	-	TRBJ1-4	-	TGTGCCAGTAGTGCACCAGGGGCACTGGGAAAACTGTTTTTT	CASSAPGALGKLFF
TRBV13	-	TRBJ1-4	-	TGTGCCAGCAGCGACCCCGAGGTGGGAAAACTGTTTTTT	CASSDPEVGKLFF